This passage covers 25 T cell receptor beta chains from one sample sequenced in a study of CD8+CD57+ T cells in acquired aplastic anemia (dated 2018 in TCRdb). Flow cytometry had shown CD8+CD57+ cell expansion in the patients selected for sequencing. The sequencer listed for this sample is Illumina HiSeq 2000. TCR beta VDJ combination and CDR3 sequence profiling used genomic DNA as the template. The public reads were quality trimmed at Q25 with fastp and then assembled into clones with MiXCR by TCRdb, keeping productive beta chains. Each CDR3 protein gets just one entry, which takes the most common genes and DNA from the rows behind it. In this sample the table shows some 120,000 distinct CDR3 sequences, approximately 41% of which occur a single time. More than 2.5% of the sample is held by the ten biggest clonotypes. The specimen sequenced was sorted CD4+, CD8+, or CD8+CD57+ T cells (not recorded which) from PBMCs. The receptors shown here come from a human donor with aplastic anemia.

Many counts were recorded for this clonotype. The V call is TRBV3-1, the J call TRBJ1-1, with D possibly matching TRBD1 (6 bases). V lost 5 bases to trimming and J lost 8 bases, with 12 bases between them. CDR1 and CDR2 from the germline V gene are LGHDT and YNNKEL (reference sequence). The CDR3 consists of 12 residues. CDR3 nucleotide sequence: TGTGCCAGCAGCTGGGAGGGGGGCGAAGCTTTCTTT. It translates to CASSWEGGEAFF.

This chain uses TRBV29-1 with TRBJ1-1; TRBD1 agrees at 9 bases. The germline V gene encodes CDR1 SQVTM and CDR2 ANQGSEA. This CDR3 is 15 amino acids long. J lost 5 bases, V lost 5 bases, and 12 bases had no gene match. The CDR3 loop is CSVMGETGGRTEAFF. DNA for the CDR3: TGCAGCGTTATGGGGGAGACAGGGGGTAGAACTGAAGCTTTCTTT.

This clonotype was counted only a few times. The chain employs TRBV12-3 or TRBV12-4 and TRBJ2-7; TRBD1 matches 10 bases. V lost 2 bases and J lost 4; bases outside the gene matches: 8. This CDR3 is built from 16 residues. CDR3 protein: CASSLPDGQGEYEQYF. The CDR3 DNA reads TGTGCCAGCAGTTTACCTGACGGACAGGGGGAATACGAGCAGTACTTC.

This clonotype showed up just a few times. The chain employs TRBV29-1 and TRBJ2-5; 7 bases match TRBD1. Germline CDR1 reads SQVTM; CDR2 reads ANQGSEA. V was clipped by 7 bases and J by 1 base; unmatched bases: 6. The CDR3 spans 13 residues. The CDR3 reads CSAGTAPQETQYF. The CDR3 region has the DNA TGCAGCGCGGGGACAGCCCCCCAAGAGACCCAGTACTTC.

The V gene is TRBV27, the J gene TRBJ1-1; 7 bases line up with TRBD1. Germline trimming cut 3 bases from V and 2 bases from J; bases unmatched to any gene: 6. CDR1 is MNHEY and CDR2 is SMNVEV in the germline V gene (reference sequence). This CDR3 comprises 15 residues. The CDR3 region has the DNA TGTGCCAGCAGTTTCTCGGGACAGTTCAACACTGAAGCTTTCTTT. This encodes CASSFSGQFNTEAFF.

With regard to this clonotype: The germline gene is not matched at one end of the junction; a read error may be the cause. The chain couples TRBV18 to TRBJ1-6, with TRBD1 matching over 11 bases. CDR1 and CDR2 (germline): KGHSH, LQKENI. The CDR3 loop spans 14 amino acids. This chain's CDR3 is CACSLGQGASPLHF. The CDR3 DNA reads as TGTGCCTGCTCACTTGGACAGGGGGCATCACCCCTCCACTTT. The full variable domain, in which reference TRBV18 and TRBJ1-6 provide the parts outside the CDR3, is NAGVMQNPRHLVRRRGQEARLRCSPMKGHSHVYWYRQLPEEGLKFMVYLQKENIIDESGMPKERFSAEFPKEGPSILRIQQVVRGDSAAYFCACSLGQGASPLHFGNGTRLTVT.

This clonotype was seen only once. This sequence may be a read error, since a much larger clone differs from it by one base. The V call is TRBV7-2, the J call TRBJ1-3; unclear D gene. The CDR3 is 12 amino acids. Trimming stripped 11 bases from V and 9 bases from J, with 17 bases between. Looked up from germline, CDR1 is SGHTA and CDR2 is FQGNSA. Here the CDR3 reads CAWSDPGGTIYF. CDR3 coding DNA: TGTGCCTGGAGCGATCCGGGAGGCACCATATATTTT.

This clonotype has just a few counts. J is TRBJ1-1 and V is TRBV18; TRBD1 agrees at 7 bases. The ends lost 5 bases at V and 4 bases at J; junction bases unmatched: 10. The length of the CDR3 is 15 residues. CDR1 KGHSH and CDR2 LQKENI come from the germline V gene. In nucleotides, the CDR3 is TGTGCCAGCTCAGTTACAGGGGAAGGAGGCACTGAAGCTTTCTTT. Translated, it gives CASSVTGEGGTEAFF.

This clonotype was counted at least ten times. The chain has TRBV7-4 and TRBJ1-5; D remains unclear. The CDR3 contains 15 residues. Germline V gives CDR1 SGHVT, CDR2 SQSDAQ. V lost 6 bases and J lost 4, with 16 bases in between. Written as DNA, the CDR3 is TGTGCCAGCAGTACTTTGGGAGAAGAGAATCAGCCCCAGCATTTT. Protein: CASSTLGEENQPQHF.

The sample holds many counts of this clonotype. This chain connects TRBV19 to TRBJ1-6; D perhaps matches TRBD1 (6 bases). Germline lookup yields CDR1 LNHDA and CDR2 SQIVND (reference sequence). The V end lost 5 bases, the J end lost 6 bases, and 11 bases lay between the germline ends. The CDR3 is 14 amino acids. The CDR3 nucleotides are TGTGCCAGTAGTCCCGACAGGCTTAATTCACCCCTCCACTTT. It encodes CASSPDRLNSPLHF. Supplemented by reference TRBV19 and TRBJ1-6, the full variable domain reads DGGITQSPKYLFRKEGQNVTLSCEQNLNHDAMYWYRQDPGQGLRLIYYSQIVNDFQKGDIAEGYSVSREKKESFPLTVTSAQKNPTAFYLCASSPDRLNSPLHFGNGTRLTVT.

This clonotype was seen ten or more times. This sequence joins TRBV27 and TRBJ2-7; no reliable D call. CDR1 is MNHEY and CDR2 is SMNVEV in the germline V gene (reference sequence). V dropped 2 bases and J dropped 5 bases, with 7 bases sitting between them. This CDR3 has 12 residues. The CDR3 protein is CASSLNSHEQYV. In nucleotides, the CDR3 is TGTGCCAGCAGTTTAAACTCACACGAGCAGTACGTC.

There are a few counts of this clonotype. The rearrangement links TRBV20-1 to TRBJ1-3; D call uncertain. The CDR3 is 18 amino acids. Deletions cut 3 bases from V and 2 bases from J, with 23 bases between. CDR1 and CDR2 from the germline V gene are DFQATT and SNEGSKA (reference sequence). The CDR3 region is CSASDSGFSGLAGNTIYF. In DNA form, the CDR3 reads TGCAGTGCTAGCGACTCAGGATTCTCCGGGCTCGCTGGAAACACCATATATTTT.

The gene calls are TRBV12-3 or TRBV12-4 and TRBJ1-3, with 8 bases aligning to TRBD1. Germline trimming cut 5 bases from V and 0 bases from J; bases unmatched to any gene: 9. The CDR3 contains 17 residues. In DNA form, the CDR3 reads TGTGCCAGCAGTCGGACAGGGAACTTTTTCTCTGGAAACACCATATATTTT. This translates into CASSRTGNFFSGNTIYF.

This clonotype was recorded at least ten times. The J gene is TRBJ1-4, the V gene TRBV7-8; tentative D call: TRBD1 (6 bases). The V end lost 3 bases, the J end lost 3 bases, and 11 bases lay between the germline ends. Per the germline V gene, CDR1 is SGHVS and CDR2 is FQNEAQ. There are 15 residues in the CDR3. The CDR3 bases are TGTGCCAGCAGCTTCCAAGGGGGTGCTAATGAAAAACTGTTTTTT. This codes for CASSFQGGANEKLFF.

There are many counts of this clonotype. This chain uses TRBV11-2 with TRBJ1-3, with a weak D call TRBD1 (6 bases). The CDR3 length is 17 residues. The V gene lost 3 bases and the J gene lost 0 bases, with 15 bases spanning the gap. Germline-derived CDR1 and CDR2 are SGHAT and FQNNGV. The CDR3 loop is CASSFLDSPYSGNTIYF. The CDR3, as DNA: TGTGCCAGCAGCTTTCTGGACAGTCCTTACTCTGGAAACACCATATATTTT.

Regarding this clonotype: One junction end disagrees with the germline gene, perhaps due to a read error. The genes are TRBV10-3 and TRBJ1-6; 8 nucleotides align to TRBD1. From germline, CDR1 is ENHRY and CDR2 SYGVKD. This CDR3 spans 16 amino acids. The CDR3 is CASSYESGTGASPLHF. The CDR3 DNA reads TGTGCCAGCAGTTACGAATCCGGGACAGGCGCCTCACCCCTCCACTTT.

CDR3 nucleotides: TGTGCCAGCGTAGGCCCCACTTACAATGAGCAGTTCTTC. It yields the protein CASVGPTYNEQFF. The chain joins TRBV7-9 to TRBJ2-1; no definite D call. Trimming shortened V by 8 bases and J by 4 bases, and 12 bases separated the two germline ends. Germline loops: CDR1 SEHNR, CDR2 FQNEAQ (reference sequence). The CDR3 length is 13 residues.

The sample holds many counts of this clonotype. DNA of the CDR3: TGTGCCAGCAGCCAAGACAGGGCTGAAGCTTTCTTT. Translating gives CASSQDRAEAFF. The chain has TRBV14 and TRBJ1-1; TRBD1 is a possible D gene (5 bases). CDR1 is SGHDN and CDR2 is FVKESK in the germline V gene. V lost 0 bases to trimming and J lost 6 bases, with 5 bases between them. CDR3 length equals 12 residues.

As for this clonotype: At one end, the junction sequence differs from germline, possibly due to a read error. J is TRBJ2-1 and V is TRBV5-1; 8 bases line up with TRBD1. Germline assignment: CDR1 SGHRS and CDR2 YFSETQ. The CDR3 is 16 residues long. The chain's CDR3 is CASSSRQGLRYSEQFF. The DNA for the CDR3 is TGCGCCAGCAGCTCCCGACAGGGGCTAAGATACAGTGAGCAGTTCTTC.

This clonotype was observed many times. The chain has TRBV7-9 and TRBJ2-7; weak D call: TRBD1 (5 bases). The CDR3 loop spans 12 amino acids. V lost 5 bases and J lost 4, with 9 bases in between. Germline CDR1 reads SEHNR; CDR2 reads FQNEAQ (reference sequence). This CDR3 is CASSRTRYEQYF. The CDR3 region has the DNA TGTGCCAGCAGCCGGACAAGGTACGAGCAGTACTTC.

This clonotype was observed many times. The CDR3 spells CSVFSGPPTNYGYTF. Here the CDR3 DNA reads TGCAGCGTTTTCTCGGGGCCCCCTACTAACTATGGCTACACCTTC. V usage is TRBV29-1 and J usage is TRBJ1-2, with D perhaps TRBD1 (5 bases). This CDR3 is built from 15 residues. Trimming shortened V by 5 bases and J by 0 bases, and 16 bases separated the two germline ends. Per germline, CDR1 SQVTM and CDR2 ANQGSEA.

The DNA for the CDR3 is TGTGCCAGCAGCTACCTAGGCTATGGCTACACCTTC. This codes for CASSYLGYGYTF. The chain has TRBV5-4 and TRBJ1-2; no clear D gene. V gave up 3 bases and J gave up 4 bases, with 7 bases separating them. The germline V gene encodes CDR1 SGHNT and CDR2 YYREEE (reference sequence). CDR3 size: 12 residues.

This clonotype was observed at least ten times. The rearrangement links TRBV7-9 to TRBJ2-7, with TRBD1 as a possible D gene (7 bases). This CDR3 has 13 amino acids. V gave up 4 bases and J gave up 4 bases, with 11 bases separating them. CDR1 and CDR2 from the germline V gene are SEHNR and FQNEAQ (reference sequence). CDR3 loop: CASSSGGFYEQYF. The CDR3 coding sequence is TGTGCCAGCAGCTCAGGGGGGTTTTACGAGCAGTACTTC.

This clonotype was seen a single time. V and J are TRBV11-1 and TRBJ2-7, with D possibly matching TRBD2 (7 bases). Deletions cut 4 bases from V and 3 bases from J, with 13 bases between. CDR1 is SGHAT, CDR2 FQDESV, per germline (reference sequence). This CDR3 region has 14 residues. The CDR3 loop is CASSSTGLVYEQYF. The DNA for the CDR3 is TGTGCCAGCAGCTCGACAGGACTAGTCTACGAGCAGTACTTC.

This clonotype was seen repeatedly, ten times or more. The chain combines TRBV4-3 with TRBJ1-2; TRBD1 might be the D (5 bases). CDR1 is LGHNA and CDR2 is YSLEER in the germline V gene. Deletions cut 0 bases from V and 6 bases from J, with 17 bases between. The CDR3 totals 16 residues. Here the CDR3 reads CASSQDLKGPGNGYTF. In nucleotides, the CDR3 is TGCGCCAGCAGCCAAGATCTGAAGGGGCCCGGCAATGGCTACACCTTC.